One and the same sample provided the 24 T cell receptor beta chains below, sequenced in a study of long-term antiretroviral therapy in people with HIV. Assay version v3.0 of immunoSEQ was used, and it was run at survey level. The table came from immunoSEQ multiplex PCR; TCRdb's copy has only in-frame clones and leaves some out. The sample records approximately 26,000 clones, just over 90% being singletons. The sample in question was unsorted PBMCs, obtained 3.1 years after starting antiretroviral therapy. Receptors were obtained from a man between 18 and 35 years old with HIV.

The V call is TRBV5-1, the J call TRBJ2-7; D tentatively fits TRBD1 or TRBD2 (5 bases each). The germline CDR1 and CDR2 sequences are SGHRS and YFSETQ. The CDR3 contains 15 residues. V was trimmed by 1 base and J by 3 bases, leaving 14 bases between them. The CDR3 loop reads CASSLRDGTNYEQYF. CDR3 bases: TGCGCCAGCAGCTTGAGGGACGGGACGAACTACGAGCAGTACTTC.

The chain recombines TRBV7-6 with TRBJ1-6, with D tentatively TRBD1 (5 bases). The CDR3 spans 15 residues. V dropped 1 base and J dropped 7 bases, with 11 bases sitting between them. Germline V gives CDR1 SGHVS, CDR2 FNYEAQ. CDR3 DNA: TGTGCCAGCAGCTTAGTAGAGGGACCGAATTCACCCCTCCACTTT. Amino acids: CASSLVEGPNSPLHF.

This rearrangement joins TRBV15 to TRBJ1-2, with no clear D. The CDR3 runs 15 residues. Germline V gene lookup returns CDR1 LNHNV and CDR2 YYDKDF (reference sequence). The ends were cut back, 0 bases at V and 6 bases at J, with 14 bases in the middle. DNA of the CDR3: TGTGCCACCAGCAGAGATCGGAGTCCAGTCCATGGCTACACCTTC. Translated: CATSRDRSPVHGYTF. Supplemented by reference TRBV15 and TRBJ1-2, the full variable domain reads DAMVIQNPRYQVTQFGKPVTLSCSQTLNHNVMYWYQQKSSQAPKLLFHYYDKDFNNEADTPDNFQSRRPNTSFCFLDIRSPGLGDTAMYLCATSRDRSPVHGYTFGSGTRLTVV.

A word on this clone: In the same sample, other DNA sequences code for this CDR3. The rearrangement joins TRBV7-3 to TRBJ2-2; the D gene could be TRBD1 or TRBD2 (5 bases each). Trimming pared 3 bases from V and 6 bases from J, leaving 11 bases between. The length of the CDR3 is 14 residues. Germline CDR1 is SGHTA and CDR2 is FQGTGA. The DNA for the CDR3 is TGTGCCAGCAGCTTGGGGTTGGGACCCGGGGAGCTGTTTTTT. This gives the protein CASSLGLGPGELFF.

The rearrangement uses TRBV29-1 and TRBJ2-2; 7 nucleotides agree with TRBD1. CDR3 length: 15 amino acids. CDR1 and CDR2 (germline): SQVTM, ANQGSEA. Trimming took 5 bases from V and 3 from J; bases not matched to a gene: 9. CDR3 sequence reads: CSVLPTGPDTGELFF. The CDR3 DNA follows: TGCAGCGTTCTTCCGACAGGGCCAGACACCGGGGAGCTGTTTTTT.

The rearrangement uses TRBV11-2 and TRBJ2-3; D is ambiguous. V lost 6 bases and J 6 bases, leaving 10 bases between the germline ends. The CDR3 runs to 12 residues. CDR1 SGHAT and CDR2 FQNNGV come from the germline V gene. For the CDR3, the DNA is TGTGCCAGCAGGCCGCCAGGCGATACGCAGTATTTT. Translating it yields CASRPPGDTQYF.

The rearrangement links TRBV21-1 to TRBJ2-2; the table's D call, TRBD1, was not checked against the DNA. TRBV21-1 is classified as a pseudogene. This CDR3 contains 17 residues. CDR3 sequence reads: CASSKIHSPMNTGELFF. CDR3 DNA sequence: TGTGCCAGCAGCAAAATTCACAGCCCGATGAACACCGGGGAGCTGTTTTTT.

The chain joins TRBV13 to TRBJ2-7; D unclear. Trimming cost V 3 bases and J 7 bases, with 13 bases left between them. CDR3 size: 13 residues. The V gene's germline CDR1 is PRHDT and CDR2 FYEKMQ (reference sequence). Here the CDR3 reads CASSLVGAGEQYF. CDR3 coding DNA: TGTGCCAGCAGCTTGGTTGGCGCTGGGGAGCAGTACTTC.

V and J are TRBV14 and TRBJ1-2; no reliable D call. This CDR3 comprises 13 residues. Trimming removed 4 bases at V and 4 bases at J, with 10 bases between. CDR1 and CDR2 from the germline V gene are SGHDN and FVKESK. The CDR3 region is CASSLTVSYGYTF. Written as DNA, the CDR3 is TGTGCCAGCAGCCTAACAGTTAGCTATGGCTACACCTTC. Full variable domain (missing parts from reference TRBV14 and TRBJ1-2): EAGVTQFPSHSVIEKGQTVTLRCDPISGHDNLYWYRRVMGKEIKFLLHFVKESKQDESGMPNNRFLAERTGGTYSTLKVQPAELEDSGVYFCASSLTVSYGYTFGSGTRLTVV.

The chain recombines TRBV12-5 with TRBJ2-5; the D gene could be TRBD1 or TRBD2 (5 bases each). The CDR3 sequence is 14 residues long. Germline CDR1 reads LGHNT; CDR2 reads FRNRAP. Trimming removed 1 base at V and 4 bases at J, with 10 bases between. DNA for the CDR3: TGTGCTAGTGGTTTGGCCCAGAGGGGAGAGACCCAGTACTTC. This translates into CASGLAQRGETQYF.

This clone was counted only a few times. The chain uses TRBV6-1 and TRBJ2-7, with D hard to call. The germline V and J ends were trimmed by 8 bases and 1 base, with 15 bases remaining between them. The CDR3 runs to 14 residues. Looked up from germline, CDR1 is MNHNS and CDR2 is SASEGT. The CDR3 spells CASRVYSSSYEQYF. In DNA, the CDR3 is TGTGCCAGCCGGGTTTACAGTTCTTCCTACGAGCAGTACTTC.

This clone appeared once. The rearrangement links TRBV5-1 to TRBJ2-2, with D possibly matching TRBD1 (6 bases). Germline values: CDR1 SGHRS, CDR2 YFSETQ. The CDR3 consists of 14 residues. V dropped 2 bases and J dropped 4 bases, with 9 bases sitting between them. CDR3 DNA: TGCGCCAGCAGCTTCGACAGGACCACCGGGGAGCTGTTTTTT. This sequence encodes CASSFDRTTGELFF.

The rearrangement joins TRBV5-1 to TRBJ2-5, with 11 bases lining up with TRBD2. The CDR3 contains 14 residues. The junction had 10 bases not matched to a gene; V was cut back by 7 bases and J by 8 bases. Germline loops: CDR1 SGHRS, CDR2 YFSETQ. CDR3 loop: CASLLAGDRDTQYF. The CDR3 nucleotides are TGCGCCAGCCTACTAGCGGGAGACCGGGACACCCAGTACTTC.

The rearrangement joins TRBV7-3 to TRBJ2-7; a possible D gene is TRBD1 (5 bases). With 4 bases removed from V and 4 bases from J, the gap between germline ends came to 11 bases. From germline, CDR1 is SGHTA and CDR2 FQGTGA. The CDR3 totals 13 residues. The CDR3 DNA reads as TGTGCCAGCAGCTCCACGGACAATTACGAGCAGTACTTC. Protein sequence: CASSSTDNYEQYF.

The chain couples TRBV5-6 to TRBJ1-4; unclear D gene. The CDR3 sequence is 13 residues long. V lost 0 bases and J lost 8, with 8 bases in between. Germline V gene data show CDR1 as SGHDT and CDR2 as YYEEEE. The CDR3 DNA follows: TGTGCCAGCAGCTTGGGGGCGGAGGAAAAACTGTTTTTT. Translated, it gives CASSLGAEEKLFF.

The CDR3 loop reads CASSPGVGYEQYF. DNA for the CDR3: TGTGCCAGCAGTCCGGGAGTAGGGTACGAGCAGTACTTC. The V call is TRBV27, the J call TRBJ2-7; maybe TRBD2 (6 bases). With 5 bases removed from V and 4 bases from J, the gap between germline ends came to 12 bases. The V gene's germline CDR1 is MNHEY and CDR2 SMNVEV (reference sequence). The CDR3 loop spans 13 amino acids.

The rearrangement links TRBV27 to TRBJ2-3; D may be TRBD1 (5 bases). Trimming took 6 bases from V and 2 from J, leaving 15 bases between them. CDR1 and CDR2 (germline): MNHEY, SMNVEV (reference sequence). The length of the CDR3 is 15 residues. The CDR3 sequence is CASRGMGGATDTQYF. DNA for the CDR3: TGTGCCAGCAGAGGTATGGGTGGGGCCACAGATACGCAGTATTTT.

This chain joins TRBV29-1 and TRBJ1-3; possible D gene TRBD1, 6 bases. The CDR3 length is 14 residues. The V end lost 1 base, the J end lost 2 bases, and 9 bases lay between the germline ends. CDR1 and CDR2 (germline): SQVTM, ANQGSEA. The CDR3 region has the DNA TGCAGCGTTGAAGGGGGGGCTCCTGGAAACACCATATATTTT. Translating gives CSVEGGAPGNTIYF.

The V call is TRBV27, the J call TRBJ2-5; 12 bases fit TRBD2. The germline gives CDR1 MNHEY, CDR2 SMNVEV (reference sequence). V gave up 8 bases and J gave up 5 bases; unmatched junction bases: 12. The CDR3 is 16 amino acids. The CDR3 region has the DNA TGTGCCAGCCGCCAGACTAGCGGGAGTTTGGGGGAGACCCAGTACTTC. Amino acids: CASRQTSGSLGETQYF.

The chain links TRBV9 to TRBJ2-2; TRBD1 agrees at 7 bases. After removal of 4 bases from V and 3 bases from J, the junction contained 6 bases not matched to a gene. CDR1 and CDR2 from the germline V gene are SGDLS and YYNGEE. The CDR3 loop spans 15 amino acids. This CDR3 is CASSFAGTDTGELFF. The DNA of the CDR3 is TGTGCCAGCAGCTTCGCCGGGACAGACACCGGGGAGCTGTTTTTT.

The rearrangement links TRBV13 to TRBJ2-2; 8 bases line up with TRBD2. V trimming: 1 base; J trimming: 6 bases; junction bases outside the gene matches: 4. Germline V lookup: CDR1 PRHDT, CDR2 FYEKMQ (reference sequence). This CDR3 contains 15 residues. CDR3 protein: CASSLAGGEPGELFF. The CDR3 DNA follows: TGTGCCAGCAGCTTAGCCGGGGGGGAACCCGGGGAGCTGTTTTTT.

The CDR3, as DNA: TGTGCCAGCAGCTTAGTTGGCCCCCTGTCCATGGGATTCTACGAGCAGTACTTC. This gives the protein CASSLVGPLSMGFYEQYF. The rearrangement joins TRBV7-2 to TRBJ2-7, with D uncertain. The CDR3 totals 18 residues. V lost 1 base to trimming and J lost 3 bases, with 22 bases between them. Germline lookup yields CDR1 SGHTA and CDR2 FQGNSA.

This clone has a single count. This chain uses TRBV9 with TRBJ2-2; 7 positions agree with TRBD1. J was trimmed by 3 bases and V by 3 bases; bases with no gene match: 11. CDR3 length: 17 residues. Germline assignment: CDR1 SGDLS and CDR2 YYNGEE. CDR3 protein: CASSDLGQTVYTGELFF. The CDR3 region has the DNA TGTGCCAGCAGCGATTTGGGACAGACCGTGTACACCGGGGAGCTGTTTTTT.

Details on this clone: At one of its ends the junction is not consistent with the germline gene, which may arise from a read error. J is TRBJ2-5 and V is TRBV6-1; maybe TRBD1 (6 bases). Germline-derived CDR1 and CDR2 are MNHNS and SASEGT. The CDR3 covers 16 residues. The CDR3 DNA reads as TGTGCCAGCAGTGGGTCCACGACAGGCCCTCAAGGGACCCAGTACTTC. Encoded protein: CASSGSTTGPQGTQYF.